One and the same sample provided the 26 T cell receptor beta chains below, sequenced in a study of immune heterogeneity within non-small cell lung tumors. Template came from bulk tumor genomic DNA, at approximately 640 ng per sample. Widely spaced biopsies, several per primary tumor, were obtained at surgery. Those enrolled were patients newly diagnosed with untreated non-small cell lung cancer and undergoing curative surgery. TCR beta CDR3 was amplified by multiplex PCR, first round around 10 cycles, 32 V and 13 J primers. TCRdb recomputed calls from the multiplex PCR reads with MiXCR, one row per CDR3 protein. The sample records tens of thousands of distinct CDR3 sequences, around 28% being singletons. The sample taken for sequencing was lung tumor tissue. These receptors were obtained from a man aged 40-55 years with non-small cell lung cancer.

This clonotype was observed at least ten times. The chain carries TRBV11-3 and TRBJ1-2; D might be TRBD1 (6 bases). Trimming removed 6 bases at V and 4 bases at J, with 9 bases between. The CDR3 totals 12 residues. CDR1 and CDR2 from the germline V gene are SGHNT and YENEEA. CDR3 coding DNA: TGTGCCAGCAGTGAGGACAGCTATGGCTACACCTTC. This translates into CASSEDSYGYTF.

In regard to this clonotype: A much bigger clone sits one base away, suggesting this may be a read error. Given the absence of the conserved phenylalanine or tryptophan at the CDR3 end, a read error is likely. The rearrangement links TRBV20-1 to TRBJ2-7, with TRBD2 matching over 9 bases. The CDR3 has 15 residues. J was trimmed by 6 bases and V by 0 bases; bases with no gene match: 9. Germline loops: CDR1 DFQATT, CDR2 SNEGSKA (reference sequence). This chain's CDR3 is CSAREISGRMGEQYL. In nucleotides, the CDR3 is TGCAGTGCTAGAGAGATTAGCGGGAGAATGGGCGAGCAGTACCTC.

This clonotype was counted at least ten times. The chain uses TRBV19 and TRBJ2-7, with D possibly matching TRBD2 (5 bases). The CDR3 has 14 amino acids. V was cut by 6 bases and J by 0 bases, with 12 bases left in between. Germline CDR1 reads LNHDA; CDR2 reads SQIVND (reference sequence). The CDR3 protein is CASSPGDFSYEQYF. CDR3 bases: TGTGCCAGTAGCCCCGGGGATTTCTCCTACGAGCAGTACTTC.

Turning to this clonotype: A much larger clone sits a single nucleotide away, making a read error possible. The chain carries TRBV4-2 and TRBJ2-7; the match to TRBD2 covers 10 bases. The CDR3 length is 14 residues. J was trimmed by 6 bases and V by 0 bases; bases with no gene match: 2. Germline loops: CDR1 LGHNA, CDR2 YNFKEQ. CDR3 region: CASSQEVAGGEQYF. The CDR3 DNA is TGTGCCAGCAGCCAAGAAGTAGCGGGAGGCGAGCAGTACTTC.

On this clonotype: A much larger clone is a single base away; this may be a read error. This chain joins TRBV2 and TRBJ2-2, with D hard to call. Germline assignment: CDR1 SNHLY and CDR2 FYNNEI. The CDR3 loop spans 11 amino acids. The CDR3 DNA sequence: TGTGCCAGCGAAAGCACCGTGGAGCTGTTTTTT. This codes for CASESTVELFF.

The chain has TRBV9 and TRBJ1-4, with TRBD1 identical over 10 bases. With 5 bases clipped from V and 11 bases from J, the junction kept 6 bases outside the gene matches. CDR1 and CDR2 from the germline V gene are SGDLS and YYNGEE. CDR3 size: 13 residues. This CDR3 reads CASSAEDRGKLFF. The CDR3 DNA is TGTGCCAGCAGTGCTGAGGACAGGGGGAAACTGTTTTTT.

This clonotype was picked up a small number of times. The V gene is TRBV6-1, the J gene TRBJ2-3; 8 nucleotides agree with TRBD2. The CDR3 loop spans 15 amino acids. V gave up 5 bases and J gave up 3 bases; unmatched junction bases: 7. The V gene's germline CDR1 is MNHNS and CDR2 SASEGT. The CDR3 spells CASSWGTSGTDTQYF. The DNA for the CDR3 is TGTGCCAGCAGTTGGGGGACTAGTGGTACAGATACGCAGTATTTT.

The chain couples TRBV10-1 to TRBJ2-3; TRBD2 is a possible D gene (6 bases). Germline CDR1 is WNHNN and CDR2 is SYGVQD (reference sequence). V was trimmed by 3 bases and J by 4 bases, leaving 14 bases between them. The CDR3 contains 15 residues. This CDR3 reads CASSDSQGGPDTQYF. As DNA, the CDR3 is TGCGCCAGCAGTGATTCCCAGGGAGGACCAGATACGCAGTATTTT.

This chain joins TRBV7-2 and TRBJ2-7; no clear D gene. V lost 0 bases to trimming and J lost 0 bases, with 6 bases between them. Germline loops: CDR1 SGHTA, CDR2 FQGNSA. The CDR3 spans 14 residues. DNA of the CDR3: TGTGCCAGCAGCTTAGCGGGCACCTCCTACGAGCAGTACTTC. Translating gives CASSLAGTSYEQYF.

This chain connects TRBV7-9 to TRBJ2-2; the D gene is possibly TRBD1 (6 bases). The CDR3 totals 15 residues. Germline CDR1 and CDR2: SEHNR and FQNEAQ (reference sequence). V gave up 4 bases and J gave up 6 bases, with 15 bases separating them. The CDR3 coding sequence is TGTGCCAGCAGCTCCTCCGGGACATTGGCCGGGGAGCTGTTTTTT. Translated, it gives CASSSSGTLAGELFF.

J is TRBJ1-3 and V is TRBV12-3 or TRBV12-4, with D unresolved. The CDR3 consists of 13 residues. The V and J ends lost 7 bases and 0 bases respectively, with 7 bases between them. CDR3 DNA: TGTGCCAGCAACTGGCTCTCTGGAAACACCATATATTTT. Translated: CASNWLSGNTIYF.

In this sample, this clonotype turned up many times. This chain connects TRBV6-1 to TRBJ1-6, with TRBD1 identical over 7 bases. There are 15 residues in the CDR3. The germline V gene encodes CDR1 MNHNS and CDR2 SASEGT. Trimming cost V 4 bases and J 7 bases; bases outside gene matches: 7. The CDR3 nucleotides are TGTGCCAGCAGTGCATTGCAGGGGGGAAATTCACCCCTCCACTTT. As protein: CASSALQGGNSPLHF.

CDR3 in amino acids: CASSLRKQILNEQFF. The CDR3 DNA sequence: TGTGCCAGCAGCTTAAGGAAACAGATCCTAAATGAGCAGTTCTTC. The chain carries TRBV7-6 and TRBJ2-1; no firm D call. Trimming stripped 2 bases from V and 7 bases from J, with 15 bases between. CDR3 size: 15 residues. CDR1 and CDR2 (germline): SGHVS, FNYEAQ. Drawing the rest from reference TRBV7-6 and TRBJ2-1, the complete variable domain is GAGVSQSPRYKVTKRGQDVALRCDPISGHVSLYWYRQALGQGPEFLTYFNYEAQQDKSGLPNDRFSAERPEGSISTLTIQRTEQRDSAMYRCASSLRKQILNEQFFGPGTRLTVL.

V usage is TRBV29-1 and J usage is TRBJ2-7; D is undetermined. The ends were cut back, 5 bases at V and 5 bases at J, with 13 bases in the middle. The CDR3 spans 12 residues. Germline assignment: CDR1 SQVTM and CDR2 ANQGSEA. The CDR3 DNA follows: TGCAGCGTTCAATTGGGAATTGACGAGCAGTACTTC. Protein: CSVQLGIDEQYF.

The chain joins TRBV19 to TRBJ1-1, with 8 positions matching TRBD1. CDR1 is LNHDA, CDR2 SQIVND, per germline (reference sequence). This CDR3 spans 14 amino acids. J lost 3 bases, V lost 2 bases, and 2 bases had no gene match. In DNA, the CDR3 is TGTGCCAGTAGTATATACAGGGGGGACACTGAAGCTTTCTTT. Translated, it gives CASSIYRGDTEAFF.

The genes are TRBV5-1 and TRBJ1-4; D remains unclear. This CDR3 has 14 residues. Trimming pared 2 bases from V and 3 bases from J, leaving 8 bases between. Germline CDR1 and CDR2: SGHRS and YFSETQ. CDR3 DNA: TGCGCCAGCAGCTTAGAACGAGCTAATGAAAAACTGTTTTTT. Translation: CASSLERANEKLFF.

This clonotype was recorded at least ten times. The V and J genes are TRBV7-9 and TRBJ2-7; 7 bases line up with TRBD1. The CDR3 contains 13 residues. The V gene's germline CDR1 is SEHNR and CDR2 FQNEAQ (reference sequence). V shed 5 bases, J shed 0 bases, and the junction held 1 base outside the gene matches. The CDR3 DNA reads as TGTGCCAGCAGCGGGGACAGCTCCTACGAGCAGTACTTC. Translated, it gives CASSGDSSYEQYF.

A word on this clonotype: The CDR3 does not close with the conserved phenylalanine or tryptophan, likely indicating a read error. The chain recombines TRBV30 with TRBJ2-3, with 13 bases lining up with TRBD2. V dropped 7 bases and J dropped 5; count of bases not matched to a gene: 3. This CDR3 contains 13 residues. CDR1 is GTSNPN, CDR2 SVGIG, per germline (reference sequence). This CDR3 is CASRTSGGDTQYS. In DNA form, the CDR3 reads TGTGCCTCGCGGACTAGCGGGGGAGATACGCAGTATTCT.

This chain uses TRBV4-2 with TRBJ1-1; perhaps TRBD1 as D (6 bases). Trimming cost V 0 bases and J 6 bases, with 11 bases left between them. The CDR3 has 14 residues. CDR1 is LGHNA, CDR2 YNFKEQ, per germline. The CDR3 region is CASSQDSKGAEAFF. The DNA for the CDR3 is TGTGCCAGCAGCCAAGATTCGAAGGGGGCTGAAGCTTTCTTT.

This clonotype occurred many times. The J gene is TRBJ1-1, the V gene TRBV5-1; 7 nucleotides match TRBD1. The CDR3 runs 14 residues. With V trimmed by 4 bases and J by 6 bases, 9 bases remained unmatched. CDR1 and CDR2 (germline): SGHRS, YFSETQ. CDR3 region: CASSLGQDWSEAFF. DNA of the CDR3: TGCGCCAGCAGCCTTGGACAGGATTGGTCTGAAGCTTTCTTT.

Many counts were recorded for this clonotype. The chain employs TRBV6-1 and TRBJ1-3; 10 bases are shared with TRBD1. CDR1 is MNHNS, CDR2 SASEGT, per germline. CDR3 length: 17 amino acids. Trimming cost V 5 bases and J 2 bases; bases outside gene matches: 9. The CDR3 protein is CASSSVGGTGAGNTIYF. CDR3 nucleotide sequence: TGTGCCAGCAGTAGTGTCGGCGGGACAGGGGCTGGAAACACCATATATTTT.

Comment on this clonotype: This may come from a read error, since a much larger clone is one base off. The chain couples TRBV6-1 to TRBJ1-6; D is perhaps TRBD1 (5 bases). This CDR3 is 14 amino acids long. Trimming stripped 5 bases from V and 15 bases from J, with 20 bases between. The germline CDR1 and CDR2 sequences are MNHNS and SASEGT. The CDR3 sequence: CASSPWGFSPHLHF. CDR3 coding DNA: TGTGCCAGCAGTCCATGGGGCTTCAGTCCACACCTCCACTTT.

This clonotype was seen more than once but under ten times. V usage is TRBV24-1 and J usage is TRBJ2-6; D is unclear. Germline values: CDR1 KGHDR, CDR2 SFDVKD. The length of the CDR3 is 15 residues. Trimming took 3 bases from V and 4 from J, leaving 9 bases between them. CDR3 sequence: CATSDASEGANVLTF. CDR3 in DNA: TGTGCCACCAGTGATGCCTCAGAGGGGGCCAACGTCCTGACTTTC.

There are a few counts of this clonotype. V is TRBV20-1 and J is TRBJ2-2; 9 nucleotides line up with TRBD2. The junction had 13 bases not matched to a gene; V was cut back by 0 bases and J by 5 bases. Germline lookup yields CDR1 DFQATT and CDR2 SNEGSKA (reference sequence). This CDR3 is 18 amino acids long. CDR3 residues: CSARDRGKELAGTGELFF. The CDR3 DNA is TGCAGTGCTAGAGATAGGGGGAAAGAGCTAGCGGGGACCGGGGAGCTGTTTTTT.

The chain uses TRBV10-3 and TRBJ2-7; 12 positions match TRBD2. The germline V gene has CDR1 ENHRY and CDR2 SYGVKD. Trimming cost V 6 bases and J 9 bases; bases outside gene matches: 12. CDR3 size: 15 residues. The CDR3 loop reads CAIRGTSGPNVGQYF. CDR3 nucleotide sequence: TGTGCCATCAGGGGGACTAGCGGGCCCAACGTGGGGCAGTACTTC.

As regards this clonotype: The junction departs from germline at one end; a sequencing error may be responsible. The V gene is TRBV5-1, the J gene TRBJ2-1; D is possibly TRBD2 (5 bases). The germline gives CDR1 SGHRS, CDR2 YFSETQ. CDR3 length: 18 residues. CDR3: CANSPSPSAGNFYNEQFF. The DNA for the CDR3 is TGCGCCAACAGCCCAAGCCCTAGTGCGGGCAACTTTTACAATGAGCAGTTCTTC.